This T cell receptor beta chain is from a study of blood T cell repertoires in COVID-19. V shed 1 base and J 7 bases; nucleotides not matched to a gene: 4. CDR3 length: 14 amino acids. Germline loops: CDR1 LGHDT, CDR2 YNNKEL (reference sequence). Assay used: immunoSEQ multiplex PCR; TCRdb lists only in-frame clones, some missing. The sample includes about 48,000 clones, 70% to 90% seen only once; the top ten take about 3%. V and J are TRBV3-1 (or the pseudogene TRBV3-2) and TRBJ1-3; 7 nucleotides line up with TRBD1. The sample taken for sequencing was peripheral blood. The clonotype comes from a woman of 80 years or more with COVID-19, enrolled during active disease. The CDR3 loop reads CASSQAGTANTIYF. The CDR3 DNA is TGTGCCAGCAGCCAAGCCGGGACAGCCAACACCATATATTTT.